This TCR beta chain was observed in a study of CD4+ T cells in melanoma. Study results and caveats: In melanoma, neoantigen-specific CD4+ T cells reportedly differed in differentiation state. A reported correlation linked neoantigen-specific CD4+ T cells to CD8+, macrophage and B cell function.

Regarding this clone: Its antigen is still unknown.

Some clones are missing from TCRdb's copy, which holds only in-frame ones; the method was immunoSEQ multiplex PCR. The sample has 9,300 or so clones, about 66% seen once. Per germline, CDR1 MNHEY and CDR2 SVGAGI. The CDR3 spans 14 residues. Trimming at V came to 6 bases and at J to 7 bases, leaving 8 bases not matched to a gene. The chain combines TRBV6-5 with TRBJ2-3; the match to TRBD2 covers 9 bases. This clonotype was obtained from a human donor with melanoma. What was sequenced was cells from a culture (not recorded whether cultured in vitro). CDR3 nucleotide sequence: TGTGCCAGCAGGAATAGCGGGGGAACCCATACGCAGTATTTT. The encoded protein is CASRNSGGTHTQYF.